These 9 T cell receptor beta chains were sequenced from one sample in a study of blood T cell repertoires in COVID-19. Profiling relied on immunoSEQ multiplex PCR, and the TCRdb table lists in-frame clones only, not all of them. This table has more than 200,000 clones, about 90% appearing once. Specimen: peripheral blood. These receptors were obtained from a man between 18 and 29 years old with active or convalescent COVID-19.

J is TRBJ1-5 and V is TRBV7-9; D not certain. The CDR3 covers 14 residues. Deletions cut 8 bases from V and 4 bases from J, with 15 bases between. Germline V gene data show CDR1 as SEHNR and CDR2 as FQNEAQ (reference sequence). CDR3 bases: TGTGCCAGCCACGCCCCGCGGAAAAATCAGCCCCAGCATTTT. This codes for CASHAPRKNQPQHF.

The J gene is TRBJ2-1, the V gene TRBV7-2, with 10 bases fitting TRBD2. Germline values: CDR1 SGHTA, CDR2 FQGNSA. J lost 0 bases, V lost 8 bases, and 4 bases had no gene match. This CDR3 has 15 amino acids. DNA of the CDR3: TGTGCCAGCGCTAGCGGGGGCTACTCCTACAATGAGCAGTTCTTC. It translates to CASASGGYSYNEQFF.

This chain links TRBV28 with TRBJ1-2, with D unresolved. Germline CDR1 MDHEN, CDR2 SYDVKM. This CDR3 is 15 amino acids long. V lost 2 bases and J 6 bases, leaving 16 bases between the germline ends. CDR3 bases: TGTGCCAGCAGTTTAACCGGCAGGTACCTTGATGGCTACACCTTC. Its translation is CASSLTGRYLDGYTF.

In this sample, this clone turned up once. J is TRBJ2-7 and V is TRBV6-2 or TRBV6-3, with 11 positions matching TRBD1. The V gene's germline CDR1 is MNHEY and CDR2 SVGEGT. The CDR3 extends over 16 amino acids. Trimming cost V 5 bases and J 5 bases; bases outside gene matches: 11. CDR3 sequence reads: CASSNIGTGGLHEQYF. The CDR3 DNA follows: TGTGCCAGCAGTAACATCGGGACAGGGGGTTTACACGAGCAGTACTTC.

The gene calls are TRBV10-3 and TRBJ2-3, with a tentative D call TRBD1 (6 bases). The V end was cut by 2 bases, the J end by 6 bases, with 12 bases between. The CDR3 extends over 14 amino acids. CDR1 is ENHRY, CDR2 SYGVKD, per germline. CDR3 protein: CAISEDRLKDTQYF. The CDR3 DNA reads TGTGCCATCAGTGAGGACAGGCTAAAGGATACGCAGTATTTT.

The J gene is TRBJ1-5, the V gene TRBV30; perhaps TRBD1 as D (6 bases). The V end was cut by 2 bases, the J end by 4 bases, with 12 bases between. Germline values: CDR1 GTSNPN, CDR2 SVGIG (reference sequence). CDR3 size: 14 residues. CDR3 bases: TGTGCCTGGAGTCCGGGACACTCAAATCAGCCCCAGCATTTT. Residues: CAWSPGHSNQPQHF.

The gene calls are TRBV11-2 and TRBJ1-3; D perhaps matches TRBD1 (6 bases). Trimming pared 1 base from V and 8 bases from J, leaving 9 bases between. The CDR3 is 13 amino acids. Germline V gene lookup returns CDR1 SGHAT and CDR2 FQNNGV. The CDR3 protein is CASSLGGGHTIYF. In DNA, the CDR3 is TGTGCCAGCAGCTTAGGAGGGGGACACACCATATATTTT. Full variable domain (rest looked up from reference TRBV11-2 and TRBJ1-3): EAGVAQSPRYKIIEKRQSVAFWCNPISGHATLYWYQQILGQGPKLLIQFQNNGVVDDSQLPKDRFSAERLKGVDSTLKIQPAKLEDSAVYLCASSLGGGHTIYFGEGSWLTVV.

This sequence joins TRBV7-2 and TRBJ2-1; 7 bases fit TRBD2. The ends lost 5 bases at V and 7 bases at J; junction bases unmatched: 8. This CDR3 contains 14 residues. CDR1 is SGHTA, CDR2 FQGNSA, per germline. The CDR3: CASSQRGQPNEQFF. The CDR3 nucleotides read TGTGCCAGCAGCCAGCGGGGCCAGCCTAATGAGCAGTTCTTC.

V and J are TRBV4-3 and TRBJ2-7, with D perhaps TRBD2 (5 bases). Germline CDR1 is LGHNA and CDR2 is YSLEER. V was cut by 4 bases and J by 3 bases, with 16 bases left in between. This CDR3 is built from 15 residues. This CDR3 reads CASSRGRGYIYEQYF. CDR3 nucleotides: TGCGCCAGCAGCCGTGGTCGGGGTTACATCTACGAGCAGTACTTC.